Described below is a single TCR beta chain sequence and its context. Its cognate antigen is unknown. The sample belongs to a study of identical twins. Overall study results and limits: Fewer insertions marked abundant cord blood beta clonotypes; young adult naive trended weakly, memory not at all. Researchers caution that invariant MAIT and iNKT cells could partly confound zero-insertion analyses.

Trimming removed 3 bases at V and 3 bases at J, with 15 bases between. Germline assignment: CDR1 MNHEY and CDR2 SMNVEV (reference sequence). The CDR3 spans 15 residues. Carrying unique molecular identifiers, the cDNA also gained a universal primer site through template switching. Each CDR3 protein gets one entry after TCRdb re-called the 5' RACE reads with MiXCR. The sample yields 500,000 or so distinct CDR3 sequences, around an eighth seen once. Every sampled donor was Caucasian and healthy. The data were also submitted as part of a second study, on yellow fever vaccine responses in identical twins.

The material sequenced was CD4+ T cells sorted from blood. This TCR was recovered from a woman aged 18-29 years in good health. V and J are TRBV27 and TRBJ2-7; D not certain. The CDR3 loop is CASSFSLPVGYEQYF. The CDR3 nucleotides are TGTGCCAGCAGTTTTAGCCTCCCGGTAGGCTACGAGCAGTACTTC.